These T cell receptor beta chains were read from a single sample in a study of spatial heterogeneity in lung cancer. TCRdb passed the 5' RACE reads through MiXCR, listing each CDR3 protein once. Among 85,000 to 100,000 distinct CDR3 sequences listed, about 12% were seen once. The starting material was PBMCs, obtained at surgery. The receptors here all came from a male donor with early-stage non-small cell lung cancer. CDR3s include the opening cysteine and the closing phenylalanine or tryptophan. D genes are given only for firm matches. Size is stated for part of the rows, as once, few or many counts, or as a class when the clone is expanded.

abundance,j_gene,d_gene,v_gene,CDR3nt,CDR3aa
NA,TRBJ2-1,TRBD1,TRBV7-9,TGTGCCAGCAGACCCCTGGAGGGACAGGGGTCTTACAATGAGCAGTTCTTC,CASRPLEGQGSYNEQFF
NA,TRBJ2-5,TRBD2,TRBV20-1,TGCAGTGCTAGCGGGGGGGAAGAGACCCAGTACTTC,CSASGGEETQYF
once,TRBJ2-7,TRBD1,TRBV12-3/TRBV12-4,TGTGCCAGCAAACTCCAGGGGGCCCCAGGGCAGTACTTC,CASKLQGAPGQYF
many,TRBJ1-6,NA,TRBV7-8,TGTGCCAGCAGCTTAGTTCTGGGCAGAAAAAATTCACCCCTCCACTTT,CASSLVLGRKNSPLHF
few,TRBJ2-3,NA,TRBV10-3,TGTGCCATCAGCCGGGGGAGGGGGCTAGCGGGCACAGATACGCAGTATTTT,CAISRGRGLAGTDTQYF
many,TRBJ2-7,TRBD1,TRBV7-9,TGTGCCAGCAGCTTTGGGACAGCCTACGAGCAGTACTTC,CASSFGTAYEQYF
NA,TRBJ1-1,NA,TRBV6-2/TRBV6-3,TGTGCCAGCAGTTACCCCGGGACACCTAACACTGAAGCTTTCTTT,CASSYPGTPNTEAFF
NA,TRBJ2-1,NA,TRBV20-1,TGCAGTGCTAGAGTCCCCGGCGTGAATGAGCAGTTCTTC,CSARVPGVNEQFF
few,TRBJ1-6,TRBD1,TRBV5-4,TGTGCCAGCAGTTTTACAGGGGGAGGGAATTCACCCCTCCACTTT,CASSFTGGGNSPLHF
NA,TRBJ2-3,TRBD1,TRBV28,TGTGCCGAAGGAAAAGGGGGCTTCACAGATACGCAGTATTTT,CAEGKGGFTDTQYF
many,TRBJ1-5,TRBD1,TRBV7-8,TGTGCCAGCAGTCAAGAGGGGGCTAGGAATCAGCCCCAGCATTTT,CASSQEGARNQPQHF
many,TRBJ2-7,NA,TRBV12-3/TRBV12-4,TGTGCCAGCACTCTGGGGAGCTCCTACGAGCAGTACTTC,CASTLGSSYEQYF
many,TRBJ1-2,NA,TRBV20-1,TGCAGTGCTACCCCCGGGACATCCTATGGCTACACCTTC,CSATPGTSYGYTF
few,TRBJ2-1,NA,TRBV15,TGTGCCACCAGCAATGACCCGGCACCCCCGCAGTTCTTC,CATSNDPAPPQFF
many,TRBJ2-2,NA,TRBV28,TGTGCCAGCAGTCCCAGGGGGGCGAACACCGGGGAGCTGTTTTTT,CASSPRGANTGELFF
many,TRBJ2-5,TRBD2,TRBV4-3,TGCGCCAGCAGCCAAGTCGTGTCGGGGGGACCGACCCAAGAGACCCAGTACTTC,CASSQVVSGGPTQETQYF
NA,TRBJ1-1,TRBD1,TRBV6-2/TRBV6-3,TGTGCCAGCAGGCAAGGGGGCAGGACTGAAGCTTTCTTT,CASRQGGRTEAFF
few,TRBJ1-2,NA,TRBV20-1,TGCAGTGCCAGACAGAGGAGCTGGTATGGCTACACCTTC,CSARQRSWYGYTF
few,TRBJ2-1,NA,TRBV6-2/TRBV6-3,TGTGCCAGCACCCAAGCGGGCGGGAACCACAATGAGCAGTTCTTC,CASTQAGGNHNEQFF
NA,TRBJ2-1,TRBD2,TRBV4-1,TGCGCCAGCAGCCGGTCGACTAGCGGGGGAACCTACAATGAGCAGTTCTTC,CASSRSTSGGTYNEQFF
NA,TRBJ2-1,TRBD2,TRBV3-1,TGTGCCAGCAGCCAAACGGGAGGGGAAGTGCAGTTCTTC,CASSQTGGEVQFF
NA,TRBJ2-7,NA,TRBV15,TGTGCCACCAGCCATGGGGGGCAGCACTACGAGCAGTACTTC,CATSHGGQHYEQYF
NA,TRBJ1-3,TRBD1,TRBV16,TGTGCCAGCAGCCCATCAGGGGGGCATGGAAACACCATATATTTT,CASSPSGGHGNTIYF
NA,TRBJ1-1,NA,TRBV20-1,TGCAGTCATAGGCCAGTGGACACTGAAGCTTTCTTT,CSHRPVDTEAFF
many,TRBJ1-2,NA,TRBV28,TGTGCCAGCAGTCTGACAGGACACTATGGCTACACCTTC,CASSLTGHYGYTF
NA,TRBJ2-4,NA,TRBV6-5,TGTGCCAGCAGGCGGCAAAACATTCAGTACTTC,CASRRQNIQYF
few,TRBJ1-2,TRBD1,TRBV5-1,TGCGCCAGCAGCACGACAGGGGTGAACTATGGCTACACCTTC,CASSTTGVNYGYTF
NA,TRBJ2-2,NA,TRBV24-1,TGTGCCATCGGGAGTGCGGGACTGAACACCGGGGAGCTGTTTTTT,CAIGSAGLNTGELFF
NA,TRBJ2-7,TRBD1,TRBV29-1,TGCAGCGCAACTCCCGGACAGGGGTCGGGCGAGCAGTACTTC,CSATPGQGSGEQYF
few,TRBJ2-3,TRBD2,TRBV7-6,TGTGCCAGCAGCTCCCCAGCGGGGGGGCAGGGTACGCAGTATTTT,CASSSPAGGQGTQYF
NA,TRBJ2-6,NA,TRBV20-1,TGCAGTGCTAGTCTGCAGGGGTTCGAGAGCTCTGGGGCCAACGTCCTGACTTTC,CSASLQGFESSGANVLTF
NA,TRBJ1-4,NA,TRBV11-2,TGTGCCAGCAGCCACCGGGACGGACACCGACGGCTGTTTTTT,CASSHRDGHRRLFF
few,TRBJ1-4,TRBD1,TRBV6-5,TGTGCCAGCAGTTGGAAACTTCGGACAGGGAATGAAAAACTGTTTTTT,CASSWKLRTGNEKLFF
NA,TRBJ2-3,TRBD1,TRBV12-3/TRBV12-4,TGTGCCAGCAGTTCGCGACAGGGCAACACAGATACGCAGTATTTT,CASSSRQGNTDTQYF
NA,TRBJ1-6,NA,TRBV20-1,TGCAGTGCGCAGGGTCCCTATAATTCACCCCTCCACTTT,CSAQGPYNSPLHF
few,TRBJ2-3,NA,TRBV11-2,TGTGCCAGCAGCCCCGTCGTAGGGCGCACAGATACGCAGTATTTT,CASSPVVGRTDTQYF
few,TRBJ2-5,TRBD2,TRBV10-3,TGTGCCATCAGTGAGTCGACAGCGGGGGGTCGAGAGACCCAGTACTTC,CAISESTAGGRETQYF
NA,TRBJ1-3,NA,TRBV7-2,TGTGCCAGCAGCTTAGTAACGGGAACAGGAAACACCATATATTTT,CASSLVTGTGNTIYF
few,TRBJ1-6,NA,TRBV4-3,TGCGCCAACAGCCAAGGAGACAGATATAATTCACCCCTCCACTTT,CANSQGDRYNSPLHF
NA,TRBJ2-3,NA,TRBV28,TGTGCCAGCAGTTTAAGGCAACCAGATACGCAGTATTTT,CASSLRQPDTQYF
NA,TRBJ2-7,NA,TRBV7-9,TGTGCCAGCAGCTTACCCGGACAGCCATCCTACGAGCAGTACTTC,CASSLPGQPSYEQYF
many,TRBJ2-1,NA,TRBV7-3,TGTGCCAGCAGCCTTTCTAGCTCCTACAATGAGCAGTTCTTC,CASSLSSSYNEQFF
NA,TRBJ1-1,NA,TRBV18,TGTGCCAGCTCACCAATTGACAATGAAGCTTTCTTT,CASSPIDNEAFF
NA,TRBJ1-5,TRBD1,TRBV20-1,TGCAGTGCCAGGACAGGGGGAGATCAGCCCCAGCATTTT,CSARTGGDQPQHF
many,TRBJ1-5,TRBD1,TRBV19,TGTGCCAGTAGTAAACGGGACAGGGGAATTCAGCCCCAGCATTTT,CASSKRDRGIQPQHF
many,TRBJ2-5,TRBD2,TRBV25-1,TGTGCCAGCAGTCCCGGGACTATACAAGAGACCCAGTACTTC,CASSPGTIQETQYF
NA,TRBJ2-5,NA,TRBV13,TGTGCCAGCACCTGGGGGACGTCCATGGCCACTCAAGAGACCCAGTACTTC,CASTWGTSMATQETQYF
few,TRBJ2-5,NA,TRBV12-3/TRBV12-4,TGTGCCAGCAGCCTAGGCTCCCAGCAAGAGACCCAGTACTTC,CASSLGSQQETQYF
NA,TRBJ2-3,TRBD2,TRBV5-1,TGCGCCAGCAGCGCGGGACTAGCGGGCACAGATACGCAGTATTTT,CASSAGLAGTDTQYF
few,TRBJ2-1,TRBD2,TRBV18,TGTGCCAGCTCACCTGCGGGAGAAAGGGTCGGTGAGCAGTTCTTC,CASSPAGERVGEQFF